This is a list of T cell receptor beta chains from one sample in a study of T cells in Graves' hyperthyroidism and ophthalmopathy. TCRdb fed the multiplex PCR reads into MiXCR, producing one record per CDR3 protein. This sample has roughly 550,000 distinct CDR3 sequences, with roughly a sixth found just once. The sequenced sample consisted of blood. The receptors were sampled from a woman in her 30s with Graves' ophthalmopathy. The CDR3 runs from the conserved cysteine through the conserved F or W. Each record gives: clone size, V gene, D gene, CDR3 length, J gene, CDR3 DNA, CDR3 protein. A D gene is named only where the DNA matches it firmly. Some rows mark clone size as missing; the rest say once, few, many or name a class of expanded clone.

abundance: few; v_gene: TRBV19; d_gene: .; len: 11; j_gene: TRBJ2-7; CDR3nt: TGTGCCAGTAGTTCGGAGAGACAGCAGTACTTC; CDR3aa: CASSSERQQYF
abundance: many; v_gene: TRBV2; d_gene: .; len: 15; j_gene: TRBJ2-1; CDR3nt: TGTGCCAGCAGTGAAGGTCTAGATCTATACAATGAGCAGTTCTTC; CDR3aa: CASSEGLDLYNEQFF
abundance: many; v_gene: TRBV30; d_gene: TRBD2; len: 13; j_gene: TRBJ2-5; CDR3nt: TGTGCCTGGGGCGGGAGCTCACAAGAGACCCAGTACTTC; CDR3aa: CAWGGSSQETQYF
abundance: few; v_gene: TRBV20-1; d_gene: TRBD2; len: 14; j_gene: TRBJ2-7; CDR3nt: TGCAGTGCTCCTCCGGGAGGAAGCTCCTACGAGCAGTACTTC; CDR3aa: CSAPPGGSSYEQYF
abundance: .; v_gene: TRBV20-1; d_gene: TRBD2; len: 15; j_gene: TRBJ2-7; CDR3nt: TGCAGTGCACCTGACGGGACTAGCGGGATTTACGAGCAGTACTTC; CDR3aa: CSAPDGTSGIYEQYF
abundance: many; v_gene: TRBV20-1; d_gene: .; len: 14; j_gene: TRBJ1-4; CDR3nt: TGCAGTGCTAATGAGGGCAAAGCTAATGAAAAACTGTTTTTT; CDR3aa: CSANEGKANEKLFF
abundance: many; v_gene: TRBV13; d_gene: TRBD2; len: 15; j_gene: TRBJ2-7; CDR3nt: TGTGCCAGCAGCTTACGTCGACTAGCGGGAGTCGAGCAGTACTTC; CDR3aa: CASSLRRLAGVEQYF
abundance: .; v_gene: TRBV20-1; d_gene: TRBD2; len: 14; j_gene: TRBJ2-3; CDR3nt: TGCAGTGCCCCCCTAGCGGGGAGCACAGATACGCAGTATTTT; CDR3aa: CSAPLAGSTDTQYF
abundance: many; v_gene: TRBV24-1; d_gene: TRBD2; len: 19; j_gene: TRBJ2-3; CDR3nt: TGTGCCACCAGTGACCCCCGCGGGCCGGGGGGGTCCGACACAGATACGCAGTATTTT; CDR3aa: CATSDPRGPGGSDTDTQYF
abundance: many; v_gene: TRBV7-2; d_gene: .; len: 13; j_gene: TRBJ1-2; CDR3nt: TGTGCCAGCAGCTTAGGCAGGGGCGATGGCTACACCTTC; CDR3aa: CASSLGRGDGYTF
abundance: many; v_gene: TRBV2; d_gene: TRBD1; len: 20; j_gene: TRBJ2-6; CDR3nt: TGTGCCAGCAGTGAGGGTTGGGACAGGGCACCTTCATCTGGGGCCAACGTCCTGACTTTC; CDR3aa: CASSEGWDRAPSSGANVLTF
abundance: .; v_gene: TRBV19; d_gene: .; len: 12; j_gene: TRBJ2-5; CDR3nt: TGTGCCAGTAGTACTCAATTCGAGACCCAGTACTTC; CDR3aa: CASSTQFETQYF
abundance: .; v_gene: TRBV5-6; d_gene: .; len: 16; j_gene: TRBJ2-7; CDR3nt: TGTGTCAGCAGCCATTTTTTAGGACAGAGGACCTACGAGCAGTACTTC; CDR3aa: CVSSHFLGQRTYEQYF
abundance: .; v_gene: TRBV30; d_gene: TRBD1; len: 15; j_gene: TRBJ1-1; CDR3nt: TGTGCCTGGAGTGTAGGGCTGCAGGGGGCTACTGAAGCTTTCTTT; CDR3aa: CAWSVGLQGATEAFF
abundance: .; v_gene: TRBV13; d_gene: .; len: 14; j_gene: TRBJ2-7; CDR3nt: TGTGCCAGCAGCTTAATCACAGGGAGGAACGAGCAGTACTTC; CDR3aa: CASSLITGRNEQYF
abundance: .; v_gene: TRBV5-1; d_gene: .; len: 14; j_gene: TRBJ2-2; CDR3nt: TGCGCCAGCAGCCCACAGGGAGGACCCGGGGAGCCGTTTTTT; CDR3aa: CASSPQGGPGEPFF
abundance: .; v_gene: TRBV3-1; d_gene: .; len: 13; j_gene: TRBJ2-1; CDR3nt: TGTGCCAGCAGCCGCCCCCTAGTTCAGGAGCAGTTCTTC; CDR3aa: CASSRPLVQEQFF
abundance: many; v_gene: TRBV20-1; d_gene: .; len: 13; j_gene: TRBJ1-3; CDR3nt: TGCAGTGCTAGACAGACCTCTGGAAACACCATATATTTT; CDR3aa: CSARQTSGNTIYF
abundance: many; v_gene: TRBV6-1; d_gene: .; len: 15; j_gene: TRBJ1-5; CDR3nt: TGTGCCAGCAGTGATCTGGGCGGCCTGAATCAGCCCCAGCATTTT; CDR3aa: CASSDLGGLNQPQHF